This T cell receptor (beta chain) was obtained from a study of blood T cell repertoires in COVID-19. Study as a whole: The origin of the acute and convalescent COVID-19 samples was the United States, Italy and Spain. The analysed material was cDNA or gDNA that came from T cells, B-cell-depleted T cells, or PBMCs.

Authors' data handling: Amplification from reference gene primers served as the basis for estimated nucleated cell counts. Assay used: immunoSEQ multiplex PCR; TCRdb lists only in-frame clones, some missing. That table is the source of V, J and clone size, and D and trimming were worked out from the DNA. Among under 300,000 clones listed, approximately 85% were seen once. The sequence derives from a man aged 45-60 years with acute or convalescent COVID-19. The sequencing sample was made of peripheral blood.

CDR3 bases: TGTGCCAGCAGCTTCCGGACCACAGGGGGCCGGTCCTACGAGCAGTACTTC. Its translation is CASSFRTTGGRSYEQYF. The rearrangement uses TRBV7-6 and TRBJ2-7; TRBD1 matches at 9 bases. The CDR3 is made up of 17 amino acids. With V trimmed by 3 bases and J by 1 base, 10 bases remained unmatched. CDR1 SGHVS and CDR2 FNYEAQ come from the germline V gene.